A single sample is the source of the 18 T cell receptor beta chains below, sequenced in a study of cytomegalovirus exposure and HLA in healthy donors. The PCR employed 60 Vbeta primers together with 13 Jbeta primers. The repertoire was sequenced with immunoSEQ multiplex PCR; TCRdb's copy has only in-frame clones and lacks some. The sample lists around 150,000 clones, just under 85% occurring once. Sequenced sample: PBMCs. The receptors shown here come from a man aged 25 to 45 in good health and CMV-seropositive.

The J gene is TRBJ2-2, the V gene TRBV7-6; a weak D match, TRBD2 (5 bases). Germline lookup yields CDR1 SGHVS and CDR2 FNYEAQ. The CDR3 extends over 15 amino acids. The V and J ends lost 7 bases and 7 bases respectively, with 19 bases between them. This CDR3 reads CASTQRGSAGGELFF. CDR3 DNA sequence: TGTGCCAGCACCCAACGAGGGTCCGCAGGCGGGGAGCTGTTTTTT.

The chain employs TRBV6-5 and TRBJ1-2; tentatively, D is TRBD1 (6 bases). The V gene lost 0 bases and the J gene lost 4 bases, with 15 bases spanning the gap. The length of the CDR3 is 16 residues. Germline CDR1 reads MNHEY; CDR2 reads SVGAGI. CDR3 loop: CASSYSAGATSYGYTF. For the CDR3, the DNA is TGTGCCAGCAGTTACTCGGCAGGGGCCACGTCCTATGGCTACACCTTC.

Here the CDR3 DNA reads TGTGCCAGCAGCCAGGAGGGGTTGAACACTGAAGCTTTCTTT. Encoded protein: CASSQEGLNTEAFF. The gene calls are TRBV6-1 and TRBJ1-1, with D possibly matching TRBD1 (5 bases). Germline CDR1 and CDR2: MNHNS and SASEGT. The length of the CDR3 is 14 residues. Trimming removed 6 bases from V and 0 bases from J, with 11 bases in between.

This rearrangement joins TRBV7-2 to TRBJ1-2; D is undetermined. Germline values: CDR1 SGHTA, CDR2 FQGNSA. The CDR3 is 14 residues long. V dropped 5 bases and J dropped 0 bases, with 10 bases sitting between them. The CDR3 loop reads CASSPGYPNYGYTF. The CDR3 coding sequence is TGTGCCAGCAGCCCAGGTTACCCTAACTATGGCTACACCTTC.

The V gene is TRBV30, the J gene TRBJ1-2; D is uncertain. The CDR3 extends over 14 amino acids. Germline V CDR1 and CDR2: GTSNPN, SVGIG (reference sequence). The ends were cut back, 0 bases at V and 6 bases at J, with 14 bases in the middle. The CDR3 reads CAWSVYMGADGYTF. In DNA form, the CDR3 reads TGTGCCTGGAGTGTATATATGGGAGCGGATGGCTACACCTTC.

V is TRBV5-1 and J is TRBJ2-3; 8 positions match TRBD1. This CDR3 comprises 15 residues. Germline lookup yields CDR1 SGHRS and CDR2 YFSETQ. V lost 5 bases to trimming and J lost 5 bases; unmatched junction nucleotides: 10. CDR3 loop: CASSLPGTGGDTQYF. As DNA, the CDR3 is TGCGCCAGCAGTTTACCCGGGACAGGTGGAGATACGCAGTATTTT.

The chain uses TRBV27 and TRBJ2-7; D might be TRBD1 (6 bases). The CDR3 contains 17 residues. V was shortened by 1 base and J by 3 bases, with 19 bases between the two germline ends. Looked up from germline, CDR1 is MNHEY and CDR2 is SMNVEV (reference sequence). The CDR3 loop is CASSLYLRAGANYEQYF. CDR3 nucleotides: TGTGCCAGCAGTTTATATCTTCGGGCAGGGGCAAACTACGAGCAGTACTTC.

The chain links TRBV18 to TRBJ1-2; tentative D call: TRBD1 (6 bases). In germline, CDR1 is KGHSH, CDR2 LQKENI. This CDR3 spans 14 amino acids. Trimming removed 3 bases from V and 5 bases from J, with 13 bases in between. The CDR3, as DNA: TGTGCCAGCTCACCCCGGGGGGGGGCTTATGGCTACACCTTC. Its translation: CASSPRGGAYGYTF.

This clone has a single count. The chain couples TRBV6-1 to TRBJ1-1; unclear D gene. This CDR3 contains 14 residues. Trimming stripped 0 bases from V and 1 base from J, with 6 bases between. The germline V gene encodes CDR1 MNHNS and CDR2 SASEGT. DNA of the CDR3: TGTGCCAGCAGTGAAGCGAACTGGAACACTGAAGCTTTCTTT. Its protein is CASSEANWNTEAFF.

The chain has TRBV5-8 and TRBJ1-4, with 12 bases aligning to TRBD1. With V trimmed by 4 bases and J by 8 bases, 3 bases remained unmatched. The germline CDR1 and CDR2 sequences are SGHTS and YDEGEE. The CDR3 length is 14 residues. CDR3 protein: CASSRDRGREKLFF. CDR3 bases: TGTGCCAGCAGCCGGGACAGGGGGCGAGAAAAACTGTTTTTT.

This chain links TRBV18 with TRBJ1-3; the D gene is possibly TRBD1 (6 bases). Between the trimmed V and J ends, which lost 3 bases and 2 bases, there was a span of 8 bases. The CDR3 runs to 14 residues. In germline, CDR1 is KGHSH, CDR2 LQKENI. This chain's CDR3 is CASSPDRTGNTIYF. The CDR3 DNA reads as TGTGCCAGCTCACCCGACAGGACTGGAAACACCATATATTTT. Full variable domain (missing parts from reference TRBV18 and TRBJ1-3): NAGVMQNPRHLVRRRGQEARLRCSPMKGHSHVYWYRQLPEEGLKFMVYLQKENIIDESGMPKERFSAEFPKEGPSILRIQQVVRGDSAAYFCASSPDRTGNTIYFGEGSWLTVV.

This rearrangement joins TRBV5-1 to TRBJ2-1; D is possibly TRBD2 (5 bases). Germline V gives CDR1 SGHRS, CDR2 YFSETQ. V lost 4 bases, J lost 0 bases, and 14 bases lay in between. The CDR3 loop spans 16 amino acids. For the CDR3, the DNA is TGCGCCAGCAGCGCTAGACTAATCAGCTCCTACAATGAGCAGTTCTTC. Its translation: CASSARLISSYNEQFF.

This chain connects TRBV5-1 to TRBJ1-2; D perhaps matches TRBD1 (6 bases). V was trimmed by 2 bases and J by 4 bases, leaving 15 bases between them. Per the germline V gene, CDR1 is SGHRS and CDR2 is YFSETQ. This CDR3 has 15 residues. Here the CDR3 DNA reads TGCGCCAGCAGCTTTCCAGAGACAGGAGCCTATGGCTACACCTTC. It specifies CASSFPETGAYGYTF.

The gene calls are TRBV2 and TRBJ1-1; TRBD1 might be the D (5 bases). This CDR3 spans 12 amino acids. Germline loops: CDR1 SNHLY, CDR2 FYNNEI. V lost 1 base and J 10 bases, leaving 10 bases between the germline ends. The CDR3 nucleotides are TGTGCCAGCAGTGAAGGCGCAGGGCGAGCTTTCTTT. This encodes CASSEGAGRAFF.

The V call is TRBV12-1, the J call TRBJ2-7; the table's TRBD1 call for D was not verified on the DNA. TRBV12-1 is termed a pseudogene. The CDR3 length is 18 residues. Written as DNA, the CDR3 is TGTGCCAGCAGCCCCTGGAGGGGGCCGGCCTCCCTTAGCTACGAGCAGTACTTC. Protein product: CASSPWRGPASLSYEQYF.

V usage is TRBV27 and J usage is TRBJ2-5; 7 bases match TRBD1. Germline assignment: CDR1 MNHEY and CDR2 SMNVEV (reference sequence). The CDR3 has 15 amino acids. V shed 5 bases and J 2 bases; nucleotides not matched to a gene: 8. CDR3 protein: CASSPWTGEQETQYF. The CDR3 DNA reads TGTGCCAGCAGTCCTTGGACAGGCGAGCAAGAGACCCAGTACTTC.

The V and J genes are TRBV11-3 and TRBJ2-2; the D gene is possibly TRBD1 (6 bases). Per germline, CDR1 SGHNT and CDR2 YENEEA. With 5 bases removed from V and 4 bases from J, the gap between germline ends came to 14 bases. The CDR3 totals 15 residues. The CDR3: CASSTPQGPTGELFF. CDR3 in DNA: TGTGCCAGCAGCACTCCACAGGGTCCCACCGGGGAGCTGTTTTTT.

The chain links TRBV19 to TRBJ1-3; 7 bases agree with TRBD1. The CDR3 totals 15 residues. The germline gives CDR1 LNHDA, CDR2 SQIVND (reference sequence). V shed 3 bases and J 2 bases; nucleotides not matched to a gene: 4. CDR3 in DNA: TGTGCCAGTAGTATTACAGGGGAAGCTGGAAACACCATATATTTT. Protein sequence: CASSITGEAGNTIYF.